These T cell receptor beta chains were read from a single sample in a study of T cell responses to AZD1222 COVID-19 vaccine. The protocol was immunoSEQ multiplex PCR, while the TCRdb copy is restricted to in-frame clones and leaves out a portion. The repertoire has about 140,000 clones, 92% of them found once; the top ten carry approximately 5.4%. Material: peripheral blood, obtained on day 0 of AZD1222 vaccination. The source is an adult in good health. Both conserved end residues are part of each CDR3. Each record gives: J gene, V gene, clone size, D gene, CDR3 protein, CDR3 DNA. D genes are given only for firm matches. Where a row states a size, it is once, few, many or the class of an expanded clone; other rows omit it.

TRBJ2-3	TRBV11-2	.	TRBD2	CASSLGSSGGYTQYF	TGTGCCAGCAGCTTAGGGTCTAGCGGGGGGTATACGCAGTATTTT
TRBJ2-1	TRBV5-4	.	.	CASRDDRIEQFF	TGTGCCAGCAGGGATGATAGGATTGAGCAGTTCTTC
TRBJ1-2	TRBV28	.	.	CASSPTPVRRNYGYTF	TGTGCCAGCAGTCCTACCCCGGTAAGGAGGAACTATGGCTACACCTTC
TRBJ1-6	TRBV5-1	once	TRBD1	CASSLGDSLSPLHF	TGCGCCAGCAGCTTGGGGGACAGCCTTTCACCCCTCCACTTT
TRBJ1-2	TRBV5-8	.	TRBD1	CASSLILGTGGNYGYTF	TGTGCCAGCAGCTTGATCTTAGGCACAGGGGGAAACTATGGCTACACCTTC
TRBJ1-2	TRBV10-3	.	.	CAISEESRPNYGYTF	TGTGCCATCAGCGAAGAAAGCAGACCTAACTATGGCTACACCTTC
TRBJ1-1	TRBV5-1	.	.	CASSPGATEAFF	TGCGCCAGCAGCCCAGGCGCCACTGAAGCTTTCTTT
TRBJ2-5	TRBV19	.	.	CASSIARSGETQYF	TGTGCCAGTAGTATCGCCAGGTCAGGTGAGACCCAGTACTTC
TRBJ1-1	TRBV29-1	.	TRBD1	CSVVKGAGGEAFF	TGCAGCGTCGTTAAGGGGGCAGGAGGTGAAGCTTTCTTT
TRBJ2-3	TRBV5-5	.	.	CASSLFQGTDTQYF	TGTGCCAGCAGCTTATTTCAGGGCACAGATACGCAGTATTTT
TRBJ2-2	TRBV2	.	.	CARGDKDTGELFF	TGTGCCAGGGGGGATAAAGACACCGGGGAGCTGTTTTTT
TRBJ2-7	TRBV10-3	once	.	CAISESTWEQYF	TGTGCCATCAGTGAGTCCACGTGGGAGCAGTACTTC
TRBJ1-1	TRBV3-1/TRBV3-2	.	TRBD1	CASNDRGLTEAFF	TGTGCCAGCAACGACAGGGGGCTCACTGAAGCTTTCTTT